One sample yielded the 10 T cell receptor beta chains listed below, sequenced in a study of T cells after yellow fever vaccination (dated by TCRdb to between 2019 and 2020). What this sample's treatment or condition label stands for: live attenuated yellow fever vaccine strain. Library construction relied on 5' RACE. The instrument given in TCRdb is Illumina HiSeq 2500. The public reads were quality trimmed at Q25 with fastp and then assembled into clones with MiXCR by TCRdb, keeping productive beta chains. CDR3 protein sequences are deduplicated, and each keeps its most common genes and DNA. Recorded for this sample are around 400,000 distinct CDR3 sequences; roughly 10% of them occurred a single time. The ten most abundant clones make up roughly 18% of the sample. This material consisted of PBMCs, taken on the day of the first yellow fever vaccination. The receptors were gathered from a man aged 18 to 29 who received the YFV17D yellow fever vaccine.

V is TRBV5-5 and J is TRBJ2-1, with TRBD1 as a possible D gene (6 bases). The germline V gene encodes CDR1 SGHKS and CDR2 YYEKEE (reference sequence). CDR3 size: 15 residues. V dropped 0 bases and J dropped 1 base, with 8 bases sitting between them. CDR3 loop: CASSLVRGSYNEQFF. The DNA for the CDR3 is TGTGCCAGCAGCTTGGTCAGGGGATCCTACAATGAGCAGTTCTTC.

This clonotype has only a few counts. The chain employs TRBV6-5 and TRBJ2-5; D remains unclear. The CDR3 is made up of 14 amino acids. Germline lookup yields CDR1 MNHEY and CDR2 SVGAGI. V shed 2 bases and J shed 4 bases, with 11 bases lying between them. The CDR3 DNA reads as TGTGCCAGCAGTTACCGCAGCCCTCCAGAGACCCAGTACTTC. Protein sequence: CASSYRSPPETQYF.

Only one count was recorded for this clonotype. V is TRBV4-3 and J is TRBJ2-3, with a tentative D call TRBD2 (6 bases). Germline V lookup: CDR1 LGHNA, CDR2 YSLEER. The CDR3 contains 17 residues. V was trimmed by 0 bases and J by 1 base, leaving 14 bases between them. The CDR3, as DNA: TGCGCCAGCAGCCAAGATTCAGGGAGGTTGGGCACAGATACGCAGTATTTT. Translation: CASSQDSGRLGTDTQYF.

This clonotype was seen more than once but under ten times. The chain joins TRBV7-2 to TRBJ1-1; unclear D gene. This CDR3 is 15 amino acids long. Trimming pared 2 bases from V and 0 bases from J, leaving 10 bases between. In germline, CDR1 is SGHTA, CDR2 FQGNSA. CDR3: CASSLFSAMNTEAFF. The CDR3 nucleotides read TGTGCCAGCAGCTTATTTTCCGCGATGAACACTGAAGCTTTCTTT.

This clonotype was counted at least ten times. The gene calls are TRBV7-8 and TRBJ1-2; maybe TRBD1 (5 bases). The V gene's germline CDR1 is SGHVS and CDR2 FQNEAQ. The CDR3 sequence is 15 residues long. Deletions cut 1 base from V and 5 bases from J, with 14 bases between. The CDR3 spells CASSLGMGVLYGYTF. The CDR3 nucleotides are TGTGCCAGCAGCTTAGGGATGGGGGTTTTGTATGGCTACACCTTC. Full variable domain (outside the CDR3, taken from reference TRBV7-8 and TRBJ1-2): GAGVSQSPRYKVAKRGQDVALRCDPISGHVSLFWYQQALGQGPEFLTYFQNEAQLDKSGLPSDRFFAERPEGSVSTLKIQRTQQEDSAVYLCASSLGMGVLYGYTFGSGTRLTVV.

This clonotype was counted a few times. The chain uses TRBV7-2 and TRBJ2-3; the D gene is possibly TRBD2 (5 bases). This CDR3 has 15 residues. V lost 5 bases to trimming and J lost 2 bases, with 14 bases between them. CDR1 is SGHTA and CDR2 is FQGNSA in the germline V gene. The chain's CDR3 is CASSPVGRATDTQYF. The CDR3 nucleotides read TGTGCCAGCAGCCCGGTCGGGCGGGCCACAGATACGCAGTATTTT.

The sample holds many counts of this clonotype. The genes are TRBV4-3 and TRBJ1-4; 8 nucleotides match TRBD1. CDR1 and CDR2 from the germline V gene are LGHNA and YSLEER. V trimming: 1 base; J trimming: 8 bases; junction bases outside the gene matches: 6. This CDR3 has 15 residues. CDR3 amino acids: CASSQVGGQGEKLFF. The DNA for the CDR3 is TGCGCCAGCAGCCAAGTTGGAGGACAGGGAGAAAAACTGTTTTTT.

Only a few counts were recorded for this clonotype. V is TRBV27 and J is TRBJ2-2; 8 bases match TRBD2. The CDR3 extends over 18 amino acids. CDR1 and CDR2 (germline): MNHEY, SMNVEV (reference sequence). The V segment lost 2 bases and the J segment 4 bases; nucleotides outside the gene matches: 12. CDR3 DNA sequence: TGTGCCAGCAGTTTAGGGACGGGAGCTAGCGGGTCCACCGGGGAGCTGTTTTTT. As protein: CASSLGTGASGSTGELFF.

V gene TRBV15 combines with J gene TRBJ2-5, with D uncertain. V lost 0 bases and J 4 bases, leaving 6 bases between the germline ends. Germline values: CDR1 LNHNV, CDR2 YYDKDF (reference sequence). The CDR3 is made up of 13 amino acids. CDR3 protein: CATSRDPRETQYF. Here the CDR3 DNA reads TGTGCCACCAGCAGAGATCCTAGAGAGACCCAGTACTTC.

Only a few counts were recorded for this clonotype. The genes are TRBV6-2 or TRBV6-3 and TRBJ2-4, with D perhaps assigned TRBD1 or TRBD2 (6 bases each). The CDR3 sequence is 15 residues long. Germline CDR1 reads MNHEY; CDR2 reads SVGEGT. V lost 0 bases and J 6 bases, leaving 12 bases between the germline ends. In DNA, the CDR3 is TGTGCCAGCAGTTACTCGATAGGAGGGGGAAACATTCAGTACTTC. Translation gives CASSYSIGGGNIQYF.